These 9 T cell receptor beta chains came from one sample sequenced in a study of blood T cell repertoires in COVID-19. Repertoires were generated with immunoSEQ multiplex PCR, while TCRdb's copy carries only in-frame clones and drops some. The table includes hundreds of thousands of clones, roughly 90% detected once. Material: PBMCs or T cells enriched from blood (not recorded which). The receptors here all came from a woman aged 18-29 years who had been exposed to COVID-19.

The rearrangement uses TRBV10-2 and TRBJ2-1, with TRBD1 identical over 9 bases. CDR1 and CDR2 (germline): WSHSY, SAAADI. J lost 4 bases, V lost 6 bases, and 4 bases had no gene match. This CDR3 is 14 amino acids long. The CDR3 is CASRGTGLYNEQFF. The CDR3 nucleotides read TGCGCCAGCAGGGGGACAGGGTTGTACAATGAGCAGTTCTTC.

The CDR3 region has the DNA TGTGCCAGCAGTTCAACAGGCCTTACGCAGTATTTT. Its protein product is CASSSTGLTQYF. The chain is built from TRBV12-3 or TRBV12-4 and TRBJ2-3, with D tentatively TRBD1 (5 bases). V lost 4 bases and J 8 bases, leaving 10 bases between the germline ends. This CDR3 comprises 12 residues.

This sequence joins TRBV5-5 and TRBJ2-7; TRBD1 matches 8 bases. The V gene end was trimmed by 7 bases and the J gene end by 0 bases; junction bases not matched to a gene: 9. This CDR3 is 15 amino acids long. From germline, CDR1 is SGHKS and CDR2 YYEKEE (reference sequence). This CDR3 reads CASQLTDRDSYEQYF. The CDR3 DNA reads TGTGCCAGCCAACTGACGGACAGGGACTCCTACGAGCAGTACTTC.

The chain combines TRBV3-1 (or the pseudogene TRBV3-2) with TRBJ2-7; 9 nucleotides line up with TRBD1. CDR1 and CDR2 (germline): LGHDT, YNNKEL (reference sequence). V lost 1 base, J lost 2 bases, and 6 bases stayed unmatched. There are 16 residues in the CDR3. DNA for the CDR3: TGTGCCAGCAGCCAAGTCTTTCGGGACAGGGCCTACGAGCAGTACTTC. Its protein product is CASSQVFRDRAYEQYF.

The chain carries TRBV23-1 and TRBJ1-6, with D perhaps matching TRBD1 (5 bases). TRBV23-1 carries the ORF label, with uncertain function. V lost 1 base and J lost 7, with 20 bases in between. There are 18 residues in the CDR3. The CDR3 sequence is CASSQLSRRVPINSPLHF. In nucleotides, the CDR3 is TGCGCCAGCAGTCAATTAAGTCGCAGGGTACCCATAAATTCACCCCTCCACTTT.

This clone showed up just a few times. J is TRBJ1-4 and V is TRBV5-1, with D possibly TRBD1 on 6 matching bases. The length of the CDR3 is 16 residues. V lost 0 bases to trimming and J lost 4 bases, with 13 bases between them. Germline V lookup: CDR1 SGHRS, CDR2 YFSETQ. CDR3 DNA sequence: TGCGCCAGCAGCTTGGACCAAGGGGGGGTTAATGAAAAACTGTTTTTT. Translation gives CASSLDQGGVNEKLFF.

This clone came up a few times. V gene TRBV2 combines with J gene TRBJ2-1; D unresolved. Germline V gene lookup returns CDR1 SNHLY and CDR2 FYNNEI. Trimming cost V 10 bases and J 9 bases, with 4 bases left between them. The length of the CDR3 is 8 residues. The CDR3 protein is CATLEQFF. The CDR3 nucleotides are TGTGCCACCCTTGAGCAGTTCTTC.

This chain connects TRBV2 to TRBJ2-7; possible D gene TRBD1, 6 bases. Germline V gene lookup returns CDR1 SNHLY and CDR2 FYNNEI. The CDR3 loop spans 13 amino acids. V lost 8 bases and J lost 3, with 14 bases in between. CDR3 sequence (DNA): TGTGCCAGCGAGTGGACAGCCCGCTACGAGCAGTACTTC. It encodes CASEWTARYEQYF.

The chain combines TRBV25-1 with TRBJ2-7, with 7 nucleotides matching TRBD2. V was pared by 3 bases and J by 1 base, with 3 bases of the junction left unmatched. Germline V gene data show CDR1 as MGHDK and CDR2 as SYGVNS. CDR3 length: 14 amino acids. The CDR3 nucleotides read TGTGCCAGCAGTGATAGGACTAGATCCTACGAGCAGTACTTC. Residues: CASSDRTRSYEQYF.